This T cell receptor beta chain was retrieved from a study of T-cell reconstitution after alpha-beta-depleted transplantation in children. Whole-study results and caveats: T-cell numbers and diversity, one year after transplant, stemmed largely from T cells that were newly produced. Surviving recipient T cells and thymic progenitors accounted for the high day-60 TCRbeta diversity observed in some patients.

About this clonotype itself: No antigen is known for it.

A library of TCRbeta sequences, prepared with unique molecular identifiers, was generated. TCRdb reanalysed the PCR reads using MiXCR and keeps one entry per CDR3 protein. The table includes approximately 490,000 distinct CDR3 sequences, 10% detected once. The source was PBMCs, collected before TCRalphabeta/CD19-depleted stem cell transplant. The clonotype comes from a child aged 2 to 15 with inherited bone marrow failure, due to receive a stem cell transplant.

In DNA, the CDR3 is TGCGCCAGCAGCCAAGAACCTAGCGGGAACGAGCAGTACTTC. Translating gives CASSQEPSGNEQYF. The rearrangement joins TRBV4-1 to TRBJ2-7; 9 nucleotides align to TRBD2. Per the germline V gene, CDR1 is MGHRA and CDR2 is YSYEKL. V shed 0 bases, J shed 5 bases, and the junction held 2 bases outside the gene matches. There are 14 residues in the CDR3.